The sequence of this T cell receptor (beta chain) was determined in a study of OX40 agonist ivuxolimab in advanced cancers. Study overall: Every 2 weeks, ivuxolimab was infused into the patients intravenously at between 0.01 and 10 mg/kg.

Sequenced by immunoSEQ multiplex PCR; TCRdb stores in-frame clones only, minus some. The table includes over 45,000 clones, approximately 84% detected once. Enrollment shut out patients with autoimmune disease history or systemic immunosuppression. The sampling schedule covered blood at baseline, cycle 4 day 1, and cycle 7 day 1. Germline assignment: CDR1 KGHSH and CDR2 LQKENI. V was cut by 5 bases and J by 0 bases, with 14 bases left in between. This CDR3 contains 16 residues. The chain uses TRBV18 and TRBJ2-1; TRBD2 is a possible D gene (5 bases). This receptor was identified in an adult with an advanced solid tumor such as melanoma, head and neck, liver or kidney cancer. The sample consisted of CD4+ or CD8+ T cells sorted from blood, taken in a trial of the OX40 agonist ivuxolimab. CDR3 amino acids: CASSSAERVSYNEQFF. DNA of the CDR3: TGTGCCAGCTCATCTGCGGAGAGGGTCTCCTACAATGAGCAGTTCTTC.